This is a list of T cell receptor beta chains from one sample in a study of shared clonotypes between healthy human individuals. Produced via immunoSEQ multiplex PCR; TCRdb's table is partial and in-frame only. This table has about 2.4 million clones, under 95% appearing once. Sequencing input: naive CD4+ T cells from PBMCs. These receptors were collected from a young man in good health. Some clones in this sample may be carry-over from other donors' samples. CDR3s include the opening cysteine and the closing phenylalanine or tryptophan. A D gene is named only where the DNA matches it firmly. Some rows mark clone size as missing; the rest say once, few, many or name a class of expanded clone.

J gene	clone size	V gene	D gene	CDR3 DNA	CDR3 protein
TRBJ1-2	-	TRBV21-1	-	TGTGCCAGCAGCAAAGGGGGCAGTGGGGCCTTC	CASSKGGSGAF
TRBJ2-7	-	TRBV28	-	TGTGCCAGCAGTTTGTTTCTCCGGACAGTAACCTACGAGCAGTACTTC	CASSLFLRTVTYEQYF
TRBJ1-1	-	TRBV28	TRBD1	TGTGCCAGCAGTCCGGGACAGGGAAACGCTGAAGCTTTCTTT	CASSPGQGNAEAFF
TRBJ2-7	-	TRBV6-1	-	TGTGCCAGCAGTGAGGACGGACAGTGGCTCTACGAGCAGTACTTC	CASSEDGQWLYEQYF
TRBJ2-2	-	TRBV5-1	-	TGCGCCAGCAGCTTGGCTAGGTTTCCCACCGGGGAGCTGTTTTTT	CASSLARFPTGELFF
TRBJ2-7	-	TRBV4-1	TRBD2	TGCGCCAGCAGCCAAGATCCATCGTATCCGGGGACTAAGTACTTC	CASSQDPSYPGTKYF
TRBJ2-7	-	TRBV29-1	TRBD2	TGCAGCGTGGCCGGGACTAGAGAATCCGAGCAGTACTTC	CSVAGTRESEQYF
TRBJ1-1	-	TRBV29-1	-	TGCAGCGTTGAAGCAGAGCTTCGCACTGAAGCTTTCTTT	CSVEAELRTEAFF
TRBJ2-3	once	TRBV5-1	TRBD1	TGCGCCAGCAGCGGGACAGGGGGTCCCACAGATACGCAGTATTTT	CASSGTGGPTDTQYF
TRBJ2-3	-	TRBV11-3	-	TGTGCCAGCAGCTTAGATCGAGGAGCAGATACGCAGTATTTT	CASSLDRGADTQYF
TRBJ1-4	once	TRBV28	-	TGTGCCAGCAGTTTCCCAGGGAGCGGGCAATTGGTGTTTTTT	CASSFPGSGQLVFF
TRBJ2-7	-	TRBV5-5	TRBD2	TGTGCCAGCATCGGGAAATTAGCGGGAACTGTCGGGCAGTACTTC	CASIGKLAGTVGQYF
TRBJ2-3	-	TRBV5-4	-	TGTGCCAGCAGCCCCCCCTCGGTCGAGGCCACAACAGATACGCAGTATTTT	CASSPPSVEATTDTQYF
TRBJ1-2	-	TRBV4-1	TRBD1	TGCGCCAGCAGCCAAGTCGGGACCGGGACAGGCGACCGCTACACCTTC	CASSQVGTGTGDRYTF
TRBJ2-2	few	TRBV2	TRBD2	TGTGCCAGCAGTGAAGCGGGAGGGCCGGTCGGGGAGCTGTTTTTT	CASSEAGGPVGELFF
TRBJ1-1	-	TRBV7-2	TRBD1	TGTGCCAGCAGCTTGGTTACAGGGGGCCGCCGGGGGACTGAAGCTTTCTTT	CASSLVTGGRRGTEAFF
TRBJ2-7	-	TRBV9	-	TGTGCCAGCAGCGTAGGAGCAGGACGGTCCACCTACGAGCAGTACTTC	CASSVGAGRSTYEQYF
TRBJ2-7	-	TRBV6-1	TRBD1	TGTGCCAGCAGTGATATCAGGGGGCCAAGCTCCTACGAGCAGTACTTC	CASSDIRGPSSYEQYF
TRBJ1-2	-	TRBV5-4	TRBD1	TGTGCCAGCCGGACAGGGCCAAATGGCTACACCTTC	CASRTGPNGYTF
TRBJ2-5	-	TRBV7-6	TRBD2	TGTGCCAGCAGCCTCGGGGGAGCGGGAGTGGAAGAGACCCAGTACTTC	CASSLGGAGVEETQYF
TRBJ1-2	-	TRBV29-1	-	TGCAGCGCCTCGACAGGTCCTAACTATGGCTACACCTTC	CSASTGPNYGYTF
TRBJ1-4	-	TRBV19	-	TGTGCCTCCCAGGATCAGGGCGGGGAAAAACTGTTTTTT	CASQDQGGEKLFF
TRBJ1-2	-	TRBV6-1	-	TGTGCCAGCAGAACAGAGGCCTATGGCTACACCTTC	CASRTEAYGYTF
TRBJ1-2	-	TRBV5-1	TRBD1	TGCGCCAGCAGCTTAAACAGGGGGCCGTGGGGCTACACCTTC	CASSLNRGPWGYTF
TRBJ2-7	-	TRBV5-4	-	TGTGCCAGCAGCGTACGGGGGATCACCCACGAGCAGTACTTC	CASSVRGITHEQYF
TRBJ2-1	-	TRBV5-1	TRBD2	TGCGCCAGCAGCTTGACTAGCGGGAGGCGCGATGAGCAGTTCTTC	CASSLTSGRRDEQFF
TRBJ2-5	-	TRBV9	TRBD2	TGTGCCAGCAGCCCTCTTGCGGGAGGAGGGGAGACCCAGTACTTC	CASSPLAGGGETQYF
TRBJ1-2	-	TRBV4-2	-	TGTGCCAGCAGCCTCGGTCGTGCTAACTATGGCTACACCTTC	CASSLGRANYGYTF
TRBJ1-2	-	TRBV7-3	TRBD1	TGTGCCAGCAGCTTGACAGGGGAAGACTATGGCTACACCTTC	CASSLTGEDYGYTF
TRBJ2-2	-	TRBV7-2	TRBD1	TGTGCCAGCAGCTTGGGACAGCTCACCGGGGAGCTGTTTTTT	CASSLGQLTGELFF
TRBJ2-5	-	TRBV27	-	TGTGCCAACCCCTGGGAGGAGACCCAGTACTTC	CANPWEETQYF
TRBJ1-2	-	TRBV20-1	-	TGCAGTGCTTCGTCAGCGGCAGGCTACACCTTC	CSASSAAGYTF
TRBJ2-1	-	TRBV11-2	-	TGTGCCAGCAGCTTAGCGCAGGGTTCGTGGTTCTACAATGAGCAGTTCTTC	CASSLAQGSWFYNEQFF
TRBJ2-2	-	TRBV5-6	TRBD2	TGTGCCAGCAGTTACGACCCGGGACTAGCGGGAGTATCCCACGGGGAGCTGTTTTTT	CASSYDPGLAGVSHGELFF
TRBJ1-1	-	TRBV6-1	TRBD1	TGTGCCAGCAGTGAAGGGACAGGGGGTCGGGCTTTCTTT	CASSEGTGGRAFF
TRBJ1-1	-	TRBV27	TRBD1	TGTGCCAGCAGTTCCCCCGGGACAGGGGGCCGCCAACCCTTGCTGAACACTGAAGCTTTCTTT	CASSSPGTGGRQPLLNTEAFF
TRBJ2-1	-	TRBV9	-	TGTGCCAGCAGCACAAGGACAGAGCCAAGGGAGCAGTTCTTC	CASSTRTEPREQFF
TRBJ2-7	-	TRBV5-1	TRBD2	TGCGCCAGCACGATTACTAGCGGGAACTACGAGCAGTACTTC	CASTITSGNYEQYF
TRBJ1-3	-	TRBV5-1	-	TGCGCCAGCAGCTTATCGGGGGATTTGGACACCATATATTTT	CASSLSGDLDTIYF
TRBJ2-3	-	TRBV19	TRBD2	TGTGCCAGTAGTATGTTGTCTTTTGGGCGGGAGGGCCCTCAAAGAGCAGATACGCAGTATTTT	CASSMLSFGREGPQRADTQYF
TRBJ2-3	once	TRBV5-6	TRBD1	TGTGCCAGCAGGCCGGACAGGGGGACGAGCACAGATACGCAGTATTTT	CASRPDRGTSTDTQYF
TRBJ1-3	-	TRBV25-1	-	TGTGCCAGCAGTGAATATCGGCAGGGGAGAAACACCATATATTTT	CASSEYRQGRNTIYF
TRBJ2-5	-	TRBV5-4	TRBD1	TGTGCCAGCAGCTTGGCAGTAAGGGGACAGGGGGAGACCCAGTACTTC	CASSLAVRGQGETQYF
TRBJ1-2	-	TRBV5-1	-	TGCGCCAGCAGCACAGACCAGGGCTACACCTTC	CASSTDQGYTF
TRBJ2-7	-	TRBV7-9	-	TGTGCCAGCAGCTTACGGGTGGGAGAGCAGTACTTC	CASSLRVGEQYF
TRBJ1-1	once	TRBV7-2	-	TGTGCCAGCAGCTTAGCGGCGAACAGGGTGAGCACTGAAGCTTTCTTT	CASSLAANRVSTEAFF
TRBJ1-1	-	TRBV7-8	-	TGTGCCAGCAGCTCCCAGAGTACTGAAGCTTTCTTT	CASSSQSTEAFF